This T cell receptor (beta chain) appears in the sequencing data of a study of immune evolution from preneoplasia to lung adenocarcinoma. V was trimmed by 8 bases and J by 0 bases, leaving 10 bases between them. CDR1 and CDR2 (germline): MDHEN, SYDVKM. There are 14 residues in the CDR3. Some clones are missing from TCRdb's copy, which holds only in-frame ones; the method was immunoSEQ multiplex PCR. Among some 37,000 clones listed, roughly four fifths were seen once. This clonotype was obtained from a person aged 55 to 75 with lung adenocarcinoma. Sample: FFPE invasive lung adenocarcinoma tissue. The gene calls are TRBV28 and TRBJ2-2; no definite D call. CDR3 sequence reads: CASAVGPNTGELFF. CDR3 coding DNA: TGTGCCAGCGCCGTGGGCCCGAACACCGGGGAGCTGTTTTTT.